This T cell receptor (beta chain) was observed in a study of OX40 agonist ivuxolimab in advanced cancers. Method: immunoSEQ multiplex PCR; TCRdb's copy keeps in-frame clones and lacks some. The sample lists about 77,000 clones; around 87% were seen once. V was trimmed by 6 bases and J by 0 bases, leaving 15 bases between them. CDR3 size: 16 residues. Germline V lookup: CDR1 LNHDA, CDR2 SQIVND (reference sequence). The count of this clone is one. Here the sequenced sample was CD4+ or CD8+ T cells sorted from blood, taken in a trial of the OX40 agonist ivuxolimab. V gene TRBV19 combines with J gene TRBJ1-5; no definite D call. This receptor was obtained from an adult with an advanced solid tumor such as melanoma, head and neck, liver or kidney cancer. This CDR3 reads CASRMGAVTSNQPQHF. CDR3 DNA sequence: TGTGCCAGTAGGATGGGAGCGGTCACTAGCAATCAGCCCCAGCATTTT.